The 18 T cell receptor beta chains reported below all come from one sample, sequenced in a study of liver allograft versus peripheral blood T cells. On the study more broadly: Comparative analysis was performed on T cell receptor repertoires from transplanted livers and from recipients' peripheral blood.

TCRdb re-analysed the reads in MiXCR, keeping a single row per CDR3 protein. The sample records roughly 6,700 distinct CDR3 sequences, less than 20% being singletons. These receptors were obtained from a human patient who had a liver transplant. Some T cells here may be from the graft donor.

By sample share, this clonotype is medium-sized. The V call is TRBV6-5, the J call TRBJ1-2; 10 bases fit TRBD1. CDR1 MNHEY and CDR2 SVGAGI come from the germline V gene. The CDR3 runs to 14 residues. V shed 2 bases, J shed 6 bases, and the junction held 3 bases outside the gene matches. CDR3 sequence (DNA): TGTGCCAGCAGTTACAAAGGGACAGGGGATGGCTACACCTTC. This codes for CASSYKGTGDGYTF.

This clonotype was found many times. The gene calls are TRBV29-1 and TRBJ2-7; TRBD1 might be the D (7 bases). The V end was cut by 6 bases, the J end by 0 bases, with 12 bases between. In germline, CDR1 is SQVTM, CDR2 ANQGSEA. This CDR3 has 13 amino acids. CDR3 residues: CSVRQGGSYEQYF. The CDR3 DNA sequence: TGCAGCGTCCGACAGGGAGGCTCCTACGAGCAGTACTTC.

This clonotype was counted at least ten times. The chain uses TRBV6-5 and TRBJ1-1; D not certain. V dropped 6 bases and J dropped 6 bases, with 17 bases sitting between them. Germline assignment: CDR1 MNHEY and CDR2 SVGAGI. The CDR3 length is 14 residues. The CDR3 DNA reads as TGTGCCAGCAGCTCCGAGCTGGATCTTCCTGAAGCTTTCTTT. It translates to CASSSELDLPEAFF.

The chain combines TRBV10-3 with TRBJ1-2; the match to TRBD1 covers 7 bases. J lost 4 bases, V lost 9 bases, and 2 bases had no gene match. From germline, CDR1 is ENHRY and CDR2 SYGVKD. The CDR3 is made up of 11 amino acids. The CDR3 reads CAIQGPYGYTF. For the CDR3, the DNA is TGTGCCATACAGGGGCCCTATGGCTACACCTTC.

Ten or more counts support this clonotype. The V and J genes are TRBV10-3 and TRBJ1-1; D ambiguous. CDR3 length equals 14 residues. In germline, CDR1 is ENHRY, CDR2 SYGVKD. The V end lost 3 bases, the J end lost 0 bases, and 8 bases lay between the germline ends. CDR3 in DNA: TGTGCCATCAGTGACCCTACTGTGAACACTGAAGCTTTCTTT. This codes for CAISDPTVNTEAFF.

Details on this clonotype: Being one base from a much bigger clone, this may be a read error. The chain's CDR3 is CANSPAPVAANEKLFF. The CDR3 nucleotides read TGTGCCAACAGTCCCGCCCCAGTGGCGGCTAATGAAAAACTGTTTTTT. This chain uses TRBV27 with TRBJ1-4; D remains ambiguous. The CDR3 loop spans 16 amino acids. Germline-derived CDR1 and CDR2 are MNHEY and SMNVEV (reference sequence).

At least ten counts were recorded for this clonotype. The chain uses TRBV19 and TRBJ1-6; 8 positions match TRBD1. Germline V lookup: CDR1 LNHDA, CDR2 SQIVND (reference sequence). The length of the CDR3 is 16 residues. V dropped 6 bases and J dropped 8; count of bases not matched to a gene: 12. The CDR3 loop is CASSPLARTGHSPLHF. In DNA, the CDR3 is TGTGCCAGTAGCCCCCTCGCACGGACAGGGCATTCACCCCTCCACTTT.

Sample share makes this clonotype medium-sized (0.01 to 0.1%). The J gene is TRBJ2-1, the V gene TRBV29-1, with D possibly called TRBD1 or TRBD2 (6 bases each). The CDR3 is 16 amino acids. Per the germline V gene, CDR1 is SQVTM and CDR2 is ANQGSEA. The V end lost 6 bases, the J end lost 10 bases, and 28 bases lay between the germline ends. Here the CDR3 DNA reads TGCAGCGTGGAGGGGGAGGTAGCGGTACCGAGGTGGGAGCAGTTCTTC. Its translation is CSVEGEVAVPRWEQFF.

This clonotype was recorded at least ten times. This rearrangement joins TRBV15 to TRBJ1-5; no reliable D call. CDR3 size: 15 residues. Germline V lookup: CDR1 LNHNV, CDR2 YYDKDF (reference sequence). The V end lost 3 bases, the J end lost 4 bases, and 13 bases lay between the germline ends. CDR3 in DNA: TGTGCCACCAGCAGCCACTTCACAGCAAATCAGCCCCAGCATTTT. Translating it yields CATSSHFTANQPQHF.

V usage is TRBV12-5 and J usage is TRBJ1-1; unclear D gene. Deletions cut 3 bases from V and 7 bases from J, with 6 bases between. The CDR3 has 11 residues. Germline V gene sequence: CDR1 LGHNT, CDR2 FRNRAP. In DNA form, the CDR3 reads TGTGCTAGTGGTTTCTGGGGTGAAGCTTTCTTT. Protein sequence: CASGFWGEAFF.

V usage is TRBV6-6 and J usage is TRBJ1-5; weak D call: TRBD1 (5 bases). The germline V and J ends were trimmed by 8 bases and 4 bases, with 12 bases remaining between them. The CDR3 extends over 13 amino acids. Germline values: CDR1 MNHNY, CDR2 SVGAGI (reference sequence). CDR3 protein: CASYGGVNQPQHF. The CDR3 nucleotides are TGTGCCAGCTACGGGGGAGTTAATCAGCCCCAGCATTTT.

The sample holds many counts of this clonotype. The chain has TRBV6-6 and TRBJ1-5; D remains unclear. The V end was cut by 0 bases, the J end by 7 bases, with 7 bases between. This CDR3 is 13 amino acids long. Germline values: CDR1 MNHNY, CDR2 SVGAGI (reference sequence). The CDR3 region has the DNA TGTGCCAGCAGTTACTCTCAGGCCCAGCCCCAGCATTTT. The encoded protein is CASSYSQAQPQHF.

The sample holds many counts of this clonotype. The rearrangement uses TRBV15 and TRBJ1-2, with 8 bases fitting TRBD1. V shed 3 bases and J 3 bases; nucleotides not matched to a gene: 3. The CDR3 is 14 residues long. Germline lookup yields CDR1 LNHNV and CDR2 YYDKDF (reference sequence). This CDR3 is CATSSRTGYYGYTF. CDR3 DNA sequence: TGTGCCACCAGCAGTCGGACAGGGTACTATGGCTACACCTTC.

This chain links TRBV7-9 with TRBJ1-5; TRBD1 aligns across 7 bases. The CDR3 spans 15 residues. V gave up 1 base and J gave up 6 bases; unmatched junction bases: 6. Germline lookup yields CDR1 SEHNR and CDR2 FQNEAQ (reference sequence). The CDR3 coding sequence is TGTGCCAGCAGCTTAGGAGGGGGCACGGTTCAGCCCCAGCATTTT. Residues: CASSLGGGTVQPQHF.

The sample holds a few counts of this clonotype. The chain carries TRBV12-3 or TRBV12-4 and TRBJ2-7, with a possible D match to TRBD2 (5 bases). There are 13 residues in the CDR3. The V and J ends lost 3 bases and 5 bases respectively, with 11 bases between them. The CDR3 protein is CASSFSRAHEQYF. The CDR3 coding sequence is TGTGCCAGCAGTTTTTCGCGGGCCCACGAGCAGTACTTC.

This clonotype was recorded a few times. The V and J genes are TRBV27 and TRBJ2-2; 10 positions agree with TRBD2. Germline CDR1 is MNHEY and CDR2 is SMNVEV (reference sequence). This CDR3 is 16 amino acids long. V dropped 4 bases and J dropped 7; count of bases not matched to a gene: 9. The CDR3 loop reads CASSSPSGGAFGELFF. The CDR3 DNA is TGTGCCAGCAGTTCCCCGAGCGGGGGGGCGTTCGGGGAGCTGTTTTTT.

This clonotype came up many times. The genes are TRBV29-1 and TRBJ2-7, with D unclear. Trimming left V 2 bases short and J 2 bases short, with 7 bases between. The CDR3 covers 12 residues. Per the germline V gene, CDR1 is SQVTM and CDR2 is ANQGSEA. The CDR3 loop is CSVERAPYEQYF. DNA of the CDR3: TGCAGCGTTGAAAGGGCGCCCTACGAGCAGTACTTC.

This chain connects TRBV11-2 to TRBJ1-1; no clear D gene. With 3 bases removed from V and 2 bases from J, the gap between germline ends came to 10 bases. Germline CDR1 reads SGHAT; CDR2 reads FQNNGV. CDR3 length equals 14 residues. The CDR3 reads CASSFREINTEAFF. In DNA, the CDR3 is TGTGCCAGCAGCTTTCGAGAGATAAACACTGAAGCTTTCTTT.